A single sample gave rise to the 5 T cell receptor beta chains below, sequenced in a study of blood T cell repertoires in COVID-19. Clones were sequenced by immunoSEQ multiplex PCR, and TCRdb holds only the in-frame ones, with some missing. The repertoire holds about 190,000 clones, with about 81% as singletons. Sequenced: PBMCs or T cells enriched from blood (not recorded which). The receptors derive from a woman aged 25 to 45 who had recovered from COVID-19.

This sequence joins TRBV5-1 and TRBJ2-5; D might be TRBD2 (6 bases). The CDR3 runs to 16 residues. The germline CDR1 and CDR2 sequences are SGHRS and YFSETQ. V gave up 0 bases and J gave up 4 bases, with 16 bases separating them. In nucleotides, the CDR3 is TGCGCCAGCAGCTTGGCATCGATCGGGGGTGCAGAGACCCAGTACTTC. As protein: CASSLASIGGAETQYF.

The genes are TRBV6-5 and TRBJ1-1; perhaps TRBD1 as D (6 bases). The CDR3 is 14 residues long. Germline V gene data show CDR1 as MNHEY and CDR2 as SVGAGI. The V gene lost 5 bases and the J gene lost 1 base, with 11 bases spanning the gap. CDR3 sequence (DNA): TGTGCCAGCAGTCTTTGGGACAAGAACACTGAAGCTTTCTTT. Protein sequence: CASSLWDKNTEAFF.

The rearrangement uses TRBV7-8 and TRBJ1-5; TRBD1 aligns across 9 bases. The CDR3 runs to 18 residues. Germline V gene sequence: CDR1 SGHVS, CDR2 FQNEAQ. The V segment lost 1 base and the J segment 2 bases; nucleotides outside the gene matches: 9. In DNA, the CDR3 is TGTGCCAGCAGCTTAGTCACACAGGGGGCTTTTGGCAATCAGCCCCAGCATTTT. Its translation is CASSLVTQGAFGNQPQHF.

The chain employs TRBV4-1 and TRBJ1-5; unclear D gene. The V end was cut by 3 bases, the J end by 3 bases, with 12 bases between. Germline CDR1 MGHRA, CDR2 YSYEKL. The CDR3 runs to 15 residues. CDR3 residues: CASSHGLEVNQPQHF. In DNA, the CDR3 is TGCGCCAGCAGCCACGGACTGGAGGTCAATCAGCCCCAGCATTTT.

This chain uses TRBV6-1 with TRBJ2-7; tentatively, D is TRBD1 (5 bases). From germline, CDR1 is MNHNS and CDR2 SASEGT. This CDR3 is built from 15 residues. Between the trimmed V and J ends, which lost 1 base and 3 bases, there was a span of 13 bases. The CDR3 DNA is TGTGCCAGCAGTGAAGGTGACAGAGGAGTCTACGAGCAGTACTTC. Translation gives CASSEGDRGVYEQYF.